This TCR beta chain was profiled in a study of T cell repertoires in cytomegalovirus infection. General study findings and limits: Ex vivo responses were dominated by HLA-C-restricted CMV-specific TCR beta clonotypes.

This CDR3 comprises 16 residues. CDR1 and CDR2 from the germline V gene are SGHTA and FQGNSA. V lost 3 bases to trimming and J lost 7 bases, with 19 bases between them. A word on this clonotype: Its matching antigen is unknown.

TCRdb called the reads again in MiXCR, with one record for every CDR3 protein. The data hold about 470,000 distinct CDR3 sequences, with about 39% observed a single time. The starting material was cultured PBMCs, obtained from culture after CMV antigen stimulation. This receptor was obtained from a human donor in good health (CMV status not recorded). Some clones in this sample may be carry-over from other donors' samples. The V and J genes are TRBV7-2 and TRBJ2-1; possibly TRBD1 or TRBD2 for D (6 bases each). The CDR3 protein is CASSFRTDLARNEQFF. CDR3 DNA: TGTGCCAGCAGCTTCCGGACAGATCTAGCGCGAAATGAGCAGTTCTTC.